One T cell receptor (beta chain) is described in this entry. Some clones are missing from TCRdb's copy, which holds only in-frame ones; the method was immunoSEQ multiplex PCR. Among about 190,000 clones listed, approximately 90% were seen once. This specimen comes from a study of control samples from healthy donors and cancer patients. Trimming cost V 3 bases and J 1 base, with 4 bases left between them. The CDR3 sequence is 13 residues long. CDR1 and CDR2 from the germline V gene are KGHSH and LQKENI. Sequencing used blood. The TCR was taken from a man younger than 40 in good health. J is TRBJ1-3 and V is TRBV18, with unresolved D. CDR3 region: CASSPQSGNTIYF. The CDR3, as DNA: TGTGCCAGCTCACCGCAGTCTGGAAACACCATATATTTT.